The clone carrying this T cell receptor (beta chain) has at least ten counts. What it recognizes is unknown. From the reads, TCRdb called clonotypes with MiXCR, one entry per CDR3 protein. The sample holds a few hundred thousand distinct CDR3 sequences, 8% to 9.5% seen once. These data originate in a study of T cell repertoires in cytomegalovirus infection. The wider study: Matching HLA type and CMV infection were both indicated by public TCR beta signatures.

Study findings and constraints: Clonotype analysis showed dominance of the ex vivo response by HLA-C-restricted CMV-specific TCR beta clonotypes.

The V and J ends lost 2 bases and 11 bases, in that order; junction bases with no gene match: 10. The CDR3 sequence is 15 residues long. The sequence was collected from a human donor in good health (CMV status not recorded). Some clones in this sample may be carry-over from other donors' samples. Sequenced: PBMCs. This chain links TRBV12-3 or TRBV12-4 with TRBJ2-1; 9 nucleotides align to TRBD2. CDR3 amino acids: CASSLTTSGSHQQFF. The CDR3, as DNA: TGTGCCAGCAGTTTAACGACTAGCGGTAGCCATCAGCAGTTCTTC.